This T cell receptor beta chain was sequenced in a study of T-cell memory formation after mild COVID-19. The wider study: Clusters were largely donor specific. The study's findings and limits: Prior to infection, memory already included some responding clones, suggesting cross-reactive memory joined.

Trimming cost V 2 bases and J 5 bases, with 12 bases left between them. Germline V gives CDR1 SGHRS, CDR2 YFSETQ. The CDR3 extends over 14 amino acids. About this clonotype: What it binds is unknown.

One entry per CDR3 protein results from TCRdb running MiXCR on the 5' RACE reads. The sample carries approximately 250,000 distinct CDR3 sequences, 15% to 20% recorded once. V usage is TRBV5-1 and J usage is TRBJ2-3, with D possibly matching TRBD1 (5 bases). The sequenced sample consisted of PBMCs or a T cell subset sorted from them (not recorded which). This TCR came from a man aged 18 to 30 who had mild COVID-19 (a few samples of this study predate the infection). Cell type and time point are not known. The CDR3 sequence: CASSFQGDRDTQYF. In DNA form, the CDR3 reads TGCGCCAGCAGCTTTCAGGGTGATAGAGATACGCAGTATTTT.